The 28 T cell receptor beta chains in this list originate from one sample, sequenced in a study of T cell therapy after organ transplantation. Time point described: 4-8 weeks after completion of therapy. TCRdb keeps only in-frame clones here, not all; method: immunoSEQ multiplex PCR. The data show nearly 20,000 clones, around 81% seen once. No cognate antigen is known for these TCRs. The input for sequencing was CD8+ T cells from blood, taken after autologous CMV-specific T cell therapy. These TCRs come from a human patient who had received a solid organ transplant and had CMV disease. Some of the T cells may derive from the graft donor.

This chain links TRBV19 with TRBJ1-1, with unresolved D. CDR1 LNHDA and CDR2 SQIVND come from the germline V gene (reference sequence). V lost 7 bases to trimming and J lost 8 bases, with 5 bases between them. The CDR3 is made up of 9 amino acids. DNA of the CDR3: TGTGCCAGTATTGAGGAAGCTTTCTTT. This sequence encodes CASIEEAFF.

The chain joins TRBV14 to TRBJ2-1; TRBD2 is a possible D gene (5 bases). CDR1 and CDR2 from the germline V gene are SGHDN and FVKESK. V was cut by 5 bases and J by 12 bases, with 20 bases left in between. The length of the CDR3 is 14 residues. In DNA form, the CDR3 reads TGTGCCAGCAGCGAAAGAGTGTGGGAGTCGGGGCAGTTCTTC. Amino acid sequence: CASSERVWESGQFF.

This chain connects TRBV13 to TRBJ2-7; 11 bases align to TRBD2. Trimming cost V 3 bases and J 7 bases; bases outside gene matches: 2. Germline CDR1 PRHDT, CDR2 FYEKMQ (reference sequence). The CDR3 covers 13 residues. The CDR3 DNA reads as TGTGCCAGCAGCTTCGGACTAGCGGGTGAGCAGTACTTC. Translated: CASSFGLAGEQYF.

The chain employs TRBV9 and TRBJ1-6; 7 positions match TRBD1. The junction had 7 bases not matched to a gene; V was cut back by 3 bases and J by 4 bases. Germline CDR1 and CDR2: SGDLS and YYNGEE. CDR3 length equals 16 residues. CDR3 amino acids: CASSASGTVYNSPLHF. For the CDR3, the DNA is TGTGCCAGCAGCGCCTCAGGGACAGTATATAATTCACCCCTCCACTTT.

The chain employs TRBV9 and TRBJ1-3, with 7 nucleotides matching TRBD1. CDR3 length: 16 amino acids. V was pared by 0 bases and J by 0 bases, with 3 bases of the junction left unmatched. The germline V gene has CDR1 SGDLS and CDR2 YYNGEE. The CDR3 loop reads CASSVGDSSSGNTIYF. CDR3 in DNA: TGTGCCAGCAGCGTAGGGGACAGCTCCTCTGGAAACACCATATATTTT.

The CDR3 sequence is CASVQGRDGNQPQHF. CDR3 DNA sequence: TGTGCCAGCGTACAGGGTCGTGATGGCAATCAGCCCCAGCATTTT. V is TRBV21-1 and J is TRBJ1-5; TRBD1, the table's D call, lacks a check against the DNA. TRBV21-1 is marked as a pseudogene. This CDR3 has 15 amino acids.

This rearrangement joins TRBV27 to TRBJ1-1; D is perhaps TRBD1 (5 bases). The CDR3 has 13 residues. The V gene's germline CDR1 is MNHEY and CDR2 SMNVEV (reference sequence). The V gene lost 6 bases and the J gene lost 4 bases, with 12 bases spanning the gap. The CDR3 DNA sequence: TGTGCCAGCAGCAGGGATGTCGGCACTGAAGCTTTCTTT. It codes for CASSRDVGTEAFF.

V and J are TRBV29-1 and TRBJ2-7; D is perhaps TRBD2 (5 bases). CDR3 length equals 15 residues. Germline CDR1 and CDR2: SQVTM and ANQGSEA. Trimming took 1 base from V and 3 from J, leaving 16 bases between them. The CDR3 region has the DNA TGCAGCGTTGAAGGATACGGAGGCTGGGACTACGAGCAGTACTTC. It encodes CSVEGYGGWDYEQYF.

The V call is TRBV6-5, the J call TRBJ2-1; D is undetermined. The CDR3 consists of 14 residues. V lost 0 bases and J 7 bases, leaving 10 bases between the germline ends. Germline loops: CDR1 MNHEY, CDR2 SVGAGI. CDR3 nucleotide sequence: TGTGCCAGCAGTTACTCATCGGGTAGAAATGAGCAGTTCTTC. Protein sequence: CASSYSSGRNEQFF.

The chain combines TRBV4-2 with TRBJ2-2; 8 bases map to TRBD1. With 1 base clipped from V and 4 bases from J, the junction kept 14 bases outside the gene matches. The CDR3 loop spans 19 amino acids. The V gene's germline CDR1 is LGHNA and CDR2 YNFKEQ. The CDR3 bases are TGTGCCAGCAGCCAAGCCCTGACAGGGGACGGAGTCGGCACCGGGGAGCTGTTTTTT. This sequence encodes CASSQALTGDGVGTGELFF.

The chain couples TRBV30 to TRBJ1-2; D ambiguous. Germline V gene sequence: CDR1 GTSNPN, CDR2 SVGIG (reference sequence). V was pared by 0 bases and J by 7 bases, with 15 bases between. The CDR3 is 14 residues long. In DNA form, the CDR3 reads TGTGCCTGGAGTGTACTGGGTCTAGGGTCTGGCTACACCTTC. It translates to CAWSVLGLGSGYTF.

This sequence joins TRBV7-9 and TRBJ2-1, with 7 bases matching TRBD1. The germline V gene has CDR1 SEHNR and CDR2 FQNEAQ (reference sequence). The CDR3 contains 12 residues. V shed 4 bases and J 8 bases; nucleotides not matched to a gene: 2. CDR3 bases: TGTGCCAGCAGCTCCCAGGGGGATGAGCAGTTCTTC. Protein: CASSSQGDEQFF.

The chain couples TRBV4-2 to TRBJ2-7; D might be TRBD2 (7 bases). The CDR3 extends over 14 amino acids. Germline-derived CDR1 and CDR2 are LGHNA and YNFKEQ. Between the trimmed V and J ends, which lost 4 bases and 1 base, there was a span of 11 bases. The CDR3: CASSPGGWSYEQYF. In nucleotides, the CDR3 is TGTGCCAGCAGCCCGGGGGGCTGGTCCTACGAGCAGTACTTC.

As DNA, the CDR3 is TGTGCCAGCGCCCCCAGGCTGAGCTCCTATAATTCACCCCTCCACTTT. Its protein product is CASAPRLSSYNSPLHF. This rearrangement joins TRBV5-6 to TRBJ1-6; D is undetermined. Germline-derived CDR1 and CDR2 are SGHDT and YYEEEE. The CDR3 loop spans 16 amino acids. Trimming stripped 7 bases from V and 0 bases from J, with 14 bases between.

The chain uses TRBV28 and TRBJ2-2, with a tentative D call TRBD1 (5 bases). Germline CDR1 reads MDHEN; CDR2 reads SYDVKM. This CDR3 has 12 residues. Trimming took off 5 bases at V and 5 bases at J, with 6 bases between the two ends. CDR3 nucleotides: TGTGCCAGCAGTCCAGGGACCGGGGAGCTGTTTTTT. This encodes CASSPGTGELFF.

The chain employs TRBV9 and TRBJ2-7; TRBD2 matches at 8 bases. The CDR3 spans 16 residues. Unmatched junction bases numbered 14, after V lost 7 bases and J lost 2 bases. The germline V gene encodes CDR1 SGDLS and CDR2 YYNGEE. The CDR3 DNA reads TGTGCCAGCTCCCGCCGGGAGGGGGGGGCCACCTACGAGCAGTACTTC. The encoded protein is CASSRREGGATYEQYF.

On this clone itself: A junction end diverges from the germline sequence, so it may reflect a read error. The genes are TRBV6-1 and TRBJ2-5, with D perhaps matching TRBD1 (5 bases). CDR3 length: 16 residues. Germline CDR1 reads MNHNS; CDR2 reads SASEGT. CDR3 residues: CAISDYPETVQETQYF. The CDR3, as DNA: TGTGCCATCAGTGATTACCCGGAGACAGTACAAGAGACCCAGTACTTC.

This clone was seen a few times. J is TRBJ2-7 and V is TRBV27; TRBD2 aligns across 7 bases. The length of the CDR3 is 14 residues. Per the germline V gene, CDR1 is MNHEY and CDR2 is SMNVEV (reference sequence). Trimming removed 3 bases from V and 6 bases from J; junction bases left unmatched: 8. The CDR3, as DNA: TGTGCCAGCAGTTTTGGGGGAGGGCCGATCGAGCAGTACTTC. It specifies CASSFGGGPIEQYF.

In regard to this clone: The conserved phenylalanine or tryptophan is not found at the CDR3 terminus, so this likely reflects a read error. It is unclear where the CDR3 begins or ends on the DNA, so no DNA is shown, and the CDR3 is as TCRdb lists it. The J gene is TRBJ2-3, the V gene TRBV7-2; the DNA was not compared with TRBD2, the D call given in the table. The CDR3 is 11 residues long, ends included. Germline V gene data show CDR1 as SGHTA and CDR2 as FQGNSA. The CDR3 spells CASSLQRELCV.

This clone is medium-sized within its sample. The same CDR3 can be traced to other DNA sequences in this sample. The chain uses TRBV6-5 and TRBJ2-2; 7 bases fit TRBD2. This CDR3 comprises 15 residues. The V segment lost 2 bases and the J segment 1 base; nucleotides outside the gene matches: 1. Germline V gives CDR1 MNHEY, CDR2 SVGAGI. In DNA form, the CDR3 reads TGTGCCAGCAGTTACGCGGGGGAGAACACCGGGGAGCTGTTTTTT. Its translation: CASSYAGENTGELFF.

The rearrangement links TRBV21-1 to TRBJ1-1; TRBD1 is taken as the D call from the table, unchecked against the DNA. TRBV21-1 is reported as a pseudogene. The length of the CDR3 is 17 residues. CDR3 sequence reads: CASSTGTGAPMNTEAFF. The DNA for the CDR3 is TGTGCCAGCAGCACAGGAACAGGGGCGCCCATGAACACTGAAGCTTTCTTT.

The genes are TRBV10-3 and TRBJ1-1; 8 positions agree with TRBD1. Germline V lookup: CDR1 ENHRY, CDR2 SYGVKD. The CDR3 length is 15 residues. After removal of 0 bases from V and 8 bases from J, the junction contained 8 bases not matched to a gene. The CDR3 sequence is CAISESAGQAEEAFF. The CDR3 DNA sequence: TGTGCCATCAGTGAGTCTGCGGGACAGGCCGAAGAAGCTTTCTTT.

This clone was counted only a few times. The chain carries TRBV6-1 and TRBJ2-3; 11 bases line up with TRBD2. The CDR3 length is 15 residues. V trimming: 7 bases; J trimming: 5 bases; junction bases outside the gene matches: 8. Germline lookup yields CDR1 MNHNS and CDR2 SASEGT. The DNA for the CDR3 is TGTGCCAGCACCGTACTAGCGGGAGAGGGAGATACGCAGTATTTT. As protein: CASTVLAGEGDTQYF.

The chain combines TRBV2 with TRBJ2-6, with 10 bases aligning to TRBD2. CDR1 and CDR2 from the germline V gene are SNHLY and FYNNEI. Unmatched junction bases numbered 9, after V lost 10 bases and J lost 3 bases. The CDR3 has 16 residues. The CDR3 reads CATVTSGVGGANVLTF. The CDR3 DNA is TGTGCCACCGTTACTAGCGGGGTAGGTGGGGCCAACGTCCTGACTTTC.

This rearrangement joins TRBV15 to TRBJ2-1, with 10 bases fitting TRBD2. CDR1 is LNHNV, CDR2 YYDKDF, per germline (reference sequence). Trimming removed 5 bases from V and 7 bases from J; junction bases left unmatched: 8. The CDR3 covers 15 residues. Here the CDR3 reads CATSHRLAGGNEQFF. The CDR3 coding sequence is TGTGCCACCAGCCATAGACTAGCGGGTGGGAATGAGCAGTTCTTC.

The chain is built from TRBV18 and TRBJ2-7, with D uncertain. The CDR3 runs to 12 residues. The germline CDR1 and CDR2 sequences are KGHSH and LQKENI. Trimming stripped 6 bases from V and 7 bases from J, with 13 bases between. The CDR3 nucleotides read TGTGCCAGCTCCCCTACTCTGGGGGAGCAGTACTTC. Translated, it gives CASSPTLGEQYF.

The chain uses TRBV5-5 and TRBJ2-7; 10 positions agree with TRBD1. The CDR3 contains 15 residues. The J segment lost 3 bases and the V segment lost 2 bases, leaving 5 bases of the junction unmatched. Looked up from germline, CDR1 is SGHKS and CDR2 is YYEKEE (reference sequence). This CDR3 is CASSLRDRGHYEQYF. CDR3 DNA sequence: TGTGCCAGCAGCTTAAGGGACAGGGGACACTACGAGCAGTACTTC.

V and J are TRBV6-5 and TRBJ2-5; no clear D gene. In germline, CDR1 is MNHEY, CDR2 SVGAGI. The V gene lost 2 bases and the J gene lost 5 bases, with 18 bases spanning the gap. The CDR3 consists of 16 residues. CDR3 sequence (DNA): TGTGCCAGCAGTTACGCTTCGGGCTTTCCTCGGGAGACCCAGTACTTC. Its protein product is CASSYASGFPRETQYF.